This TCR beta chain emerged from a study of blood T cell repertoires in COVID-19. About the research overall: The analysed material was cDNA or gDNA that came from T cells, B-cell-depleted T cells, or PBMCs.

J lost 5 bases, V lost 3 bases, and 1 base had no gene match. The CDR3 spans 13 residues. The germline gives CDR1 ENHRY, CDR2 SYGVKD. Some clones are missing from TCRdb's copy, which holds only in-frame ones; the method was immunoSEQ multiplex PCR. The sample contains about 380,000 clones, more than 70% of which appear only once. The age range of participants was about 18 to 100 years, with residence in around 22 US areas. Clinical history as reported by participants underpinned cohort assignment. The TCR originated in a woman younger than 30 who had recovered from COVID-19. The rearrangement links TRBV10-3 to TRBJ1-5; 7 bases map to TRBD1. Sequences were obtained from PBMCs or T cells enriched from blood (not recorded which). The CDR3 DNA is TGTGCCATCAGTGAAACAGGGGATCAGCCCCAGCATTTT. It encodes CAISETGDQPQHF.